This T cell receptor beta chain derives from a study of tumor-infiltrating lymphocytes in primary liver carcinoma. For each extraction, RNA and DNA were obtained together from 20-30 mg of unsorted bulk tissue. Notes on this clonotype: The junction and the germline gene differ at one end; a read error may be behind it.

Germline V CDR1 and CDR2: SGHDT, YYEEEE. This CDR3 contains 11 residues. Total RNA (roughly 540 ng) served as template for TCR beta cDNA synthesis primed by a constant-region primer. Three nested multiplex PCR rounds, a slightly modified ARM-PCR, produced the libraries for TCR beta. TRBV1-TRBV30 forward primers paired with a C-beta reverse primer were used in the first two PCR rounds, which ran roughly 9 cycles each. TCRdb used MiXCR to reprocess the multiplex PCR reads, holding one entry per CDR3 protein. The sample shows tens of thousands of distinct CDR3 sequences, around 70% of them seen only once.

The J gene is TRBJ1-6, the V gene TRBV5-6; D is undetermined. Sequencing was done on a sample of liver tumor tissue from sampling region 1. Subset defined: tumor region T1, superior pole. This receptor was taken from a man aged 40-49 years with primary liver carcinoma and hepatitis B virus infection. CDR3 sequence (DNA): TGTGTCAGCAGTCAACAAGGCACCCTCCACTTT. Its translation is CVSSQQGTLHF.